This T cell receptor beta chain was observed in a study of blood T cell repertoires in COVID-19. Study summary: Acute-phase and convalescent COVID-19 samples originated in the United States, Italy and Spain. Sample material is recorded as cDNA or gDNA derived from T cells, B-cell-depleted T cells, or PBMCs.

Profiled with immunoSEQ multiplex PCR; TCRdb holds only in-frame clones, not every one. The profile shows about 310,000 clones, 90% of them singletons. With 3 bases clipped from V and 8 bases from J, the junction kept 1 base outside the gene matches. The CDR3 is made up of 13 amino acids. Per germline, CDR1 KGHSH and CDR2 LQKENI. This clone was recorded only once. Sequencing used peripheral blood. The clonotype comes from a woman in her twenties or thirties with COVID-19, enrolled during active disease. The J gene is TRBJ1-1, the V gene TRBV18; the match to TRBD1 covers 12 bases. The CDR3 DNA reads TGTGCCAGCTCACCCGGGACAGGGGGCGAAGCTTTCTTT. Residues: CASSPGTGGEAFF.